The 25 T cell receptor beta chains listed next were all sequenced from one sample in a study of cytomegalovirus exposure and HLA in healthy donors. The study ran its PCR with 60 Vbeta and 13 Jbeta primers. The repertoire was sequenced with immunoSEQ multiplex PCR; TCRdb's copy has only in-frame clones and lacks some. The table has about 170,000 clones, roughly 84% seen once; the top ten hold around 2.6%. Material: PBMCs. Source of these receptors: a man younger than 45 in good health and CMV-seropositive.

The chain employs TRBV9 and TRBJ2-1, with TRBD2 as a possible D gene (6 bases). Germline CDR1 is SGDLS and CDR2 is YYNGEE. V was trimmed by 0 bases and J by 3 bases, leaving 10 bases between them. The CDR3 runs 15 residues. The CDR3 here is CASSVEGLNYNEQFF. CDR3 bases: TGTGCCAGCAGCGTAGAAGGACTAAACTACAATGAGCAGTTCTTC.

The chain carries TRBV25-1 and TRBJ1-2, with D possibly being TRBD1 (5 bases). The V gene lost 5 bases and the J gene lost 7 bases, with 14 bases spanning the gap. The CDR3 runs to 13 residues. Germline CDR1 reads MGHDK; CDR2 reads SYGVNS. The CDR3 region has the DNA TGTGCCAGCAGTCTTAGGTCAGGGTTTGGCTACACCTTC. Its protein product is CASSLRSGFGYTF.

The J gene is TRBJ1-6, the V gene TRBV6-6, with TRBD1 as a possible D gene (5 bases). The V gene lost 0 bases and the J gene lost 4 bases, with 10 bases spanning the gap. The germline CDR1 and CDR2 sequences are MNHNY and SVGAGI (reference sequence). The CDR3 is 16 residues long. DNA for the CDR3: TGTGCCAGCAGTTACTCGGCGGGACGGTATAATTCACCCCTCCACTTT. It codes for CASSYSAGRYNSPLHF.

The genes are TRBV7-2 and TRBJ1-5; 7 bases line up with TRBD1. The junction had 10 bases not matched to a gene; V was cut back by 2 bases and J by 6 bases. From germline, CDR1 is SGHTA and CDR2 FQGNSA. This CDR3 contains 16 residues. The DNA for the CDR3 is TGTGCCAGCAGCTTATCGGCTGACAGGGCACGTCAGCCCCAGCATTTT. It is translated as CASSLSADRARQPQHF.

Turning to this clone: This same CDR3 is encoded by further DNA sequences in the sample. This sequence joins TRBV7-9 and TRBJ1-1, with 8 bases that match TRBD1. CDR1 and CDR2 (germline): SEHNR, FQNEAQ (reference sequence). With 4 bases clipped from V and 5 bases from J, the junction kept 6 bases outside the gene matches. The CDR3 sequence is 14 residues long. CDR3 residues: CASSSQGADTEAFF. The CDR3 DNA is TGTGCCAGCAGCTCGCAGGGGGCGGATACTGAAGCTTTCTTT.

The CDR3 protein is CASSPASGRYEQYV. CDR3 nucleotides: TGTGCCAGCAGTCCAGCTAGCGGGAGATACGAGCAGTACGTC. V usage is TRBV28 and J usage is TRBJ2-7; 10 positions match TRBD2. Trimming took 5 bases from V and 4 from J; bases not matched to a gene: 5. CDR3 length equals 14 residues. Per the germline V gene, CDR1 is MDHEN and CDR2 is SYDVKM.

The chain recombines TRBV7-9 with TRBJ2-1; TRBD2 agrees at 9 bases. V dropped 2 bases and J dropped 5; count of bases not matched to a gene: 7. Germline CDR1 and CDR2: SEHNR and FQNEAQ (reference sequence). CDR3 length equals 16 residues. CDR3 DNA: TGTGCCAGCAGCTTACGTAGGACTAGCGTCGACAATGAGCAGTTCTTC. Protein: CASSLRRTSVDNEQFF.

This clone was seen just once. The rearrangement joins TRBV27 to TRBJ1-5; no firm D call. Deletions cut 3 bases from V and 7 bases from J, with 10 bases between. Germline CDR1 MNHEY, CDR2 SMNVEV (reference sequence). The CDR3 consists of 13 residues. The CDR3, as DNA: TGTGCCAGCAGTTTCTCCGGGTTCCAGCCCCAGCATTTT. It is translated as CASSFSGFQPQHF.

This clone has a handful of counts. The chain couples TRBV28 to TRBJ2-2; 7 nucleotides match TRBD1. Trimming took 5 bases from V and 5 from J; bases not matched to a gene: 8. The CDR3 covers 15 residues. CDR1 and CDR2 (germline): MDHEN, SYDVKM. CDR3 residues: CASSQQGYRTGELFF. The CDR3, as DNA: TGTGCCAGCAGTCAACAGGGGTATCGGACCGGGGAGCTGTTTTTT.

The chain couples TRBV6-5 to TRBJ2-7; 12 nucleotides agree with TRBD1. The V segment lost 6 bases and the J segment 7 bases; nucleotides outside the gene matches: 7. The CDR3 totals 14 residues. Germline CDR1 and CDR2: MNHEY and SVGAGI. The CDR3 is CASSPGQGAWEQYV. The CDR3 bases are TGTGCCAGCAGCCCGGGACAGGGGGCTTGGGAGCAGTACGTC.

The DNA for the CDR3 is TGTGCCAGCAGCTTTGCCGGGACAGGCGGCTACACACGCTATGGCTACACCTTC. Amino acids: CASSFAGTGGYTRYGYTF. The chain links TRBV7-8 to TRBJ1-2; 8 bases match TRBD1. V lost 3 bases to trimming and J lost 4 bases; unmatched junction nucleotides: 16. CDR3 size: 18 residues. Germline-derived CDR1 and CDR2 are SGHVS and FQNEAQ.

This clone was found a few times. The J gene is TRBJ1-1, the V gene TRBV7-9; D remains unclear. CDR1 and CDR2 from the germline V gene are SEHNR and FQNEAQ (reference sequence). The CDR3 is 10 amino acids. V was clipped by 10 bases and J by 7 bases, with 10 bases between them. The CDR3 DNA follows: TGTGCCACTTCCCGGGGTGAAGCTTTCTTT. Translation: CATSRGEAFF.

The chain links TRBV9 to TRBJ2-7, with 7 nucleotides matching TRBD1. Germline lookup yields CDR1 SGDLS and CDR2 YYNGEE. There are 16 residues in the CDR3. Trimming removed 0 bases from V and 6 bases from J; junction bases left unmatched: 12. CDR3 sequence reads: CASSVGGTGGQVEQYF. In nucleotides, the CDR3 is TGTGCCAGCAGCGTAGGGGGTACGGGCGGACAGGTCGAGCAGTACTTC.

This clone appeared a few times. The V and J genes are TRBV28 and TRBJ2-5; no definite D call. This CDR3 is 11 amino acids long. Germline loops: CDR1 MDHEN, CDR2 SYDVKM. V lost 3 bases and J 5 bases, leaving 4 bases between the germline ends. The DNA for the CDR3 is TGTGCCAGCAGTTTCCATGAGACCCAGTACTTC. This gives the protein CASSFHETQYF.

This clone came up once. This chain joins TRBV6-1 and TRBJ1-2; 8 bases line up with TRBD1. CDR1 is MNHNS and CDR2 is SASEGT in the germline V gene. V lost 7 bases and J lost 3; bases outside the gene matches: 7. The CDR3 runs to 14 residues. The CDR3 DNA reads TGTGCCAGCACTCGGACAGGGAGGGACTATGGCTACACCTTC. Translated, it gives CASTRTGRDYGYTF.

The chain joins TRBV4-3 to TRBJ2-7, with 7 bases that match TRBD1. V dropped 0 bases and J dropped 4; count of bases not matched to a gene: 3. The CDR3 contains 14 residues. The germline V gene encodes CDR1 LGHNA and CDR2 YSLEER. Written as DNA, the CDR3 is TGCGCCAGCAGCCAAGATCGACAGGGTTACGAGCAGTACTTC. Amino acids: CASSQDRQGYEQYF.

The chain links TRBV5-8 to TRBJ2-7, with TRBD2 identical over 7 bases. V shed 3 bases and J 1 base; nucleotides not matched to a gene: 7. The CDR3 length is 15 residues. Germline V lookup: CDR1 SGHTS, CDR2 YDEGEE. This CDR3 is CASSSQREESYEQYV. The CDR3 DNA reads TGTGCCAGCAGCTCCCAACGGGAGGAATCCTACGAGCAGTACGTC.

The V and J genes are TRBV11-2 and TRBJ2-7; TRBD1 is a possible D gene (6 bases). V shed 5 bases and J shed 4 bases, with 12 bases lying between them. The CDR3 covers 13 residues. Germline V gene sequence: CDR1 SGHAT, CDR2 FQNNGV. The CDR3: CASSKRQAYEQYV. CDR3 sequence (DNA): TGTGCCAGCAGCAAACGACAGGCGTACGAGCAGTACGTC.

This chain joins TRBV2 and TRBJ1-1, with D perhaps matching TRBD1 (6 bases). Trimming stripped 6 bases from V and 3 bases from J, with 11 bases between. This CDR3 spans 13 amino acids. Germline lookup yields CDR1 SNHLY and CDR2 FYNNEI. The CDR3 DNA follows: TGTGCCAGCAGGGGGGGGCTAGACACTGAAGCTTTCTTT. Translating it yields CASRGGLDTEAFF.

A few counts support this clone. Other DNA sequences in the sample encode the same CDR3. V and J are TRBV7-3 and TRBJ1-2; TRBD1 matches 9 bases. V trimming: 6 bases; J trimming: 5 bases; junction bases outside the gene matches: 4. CDR1 is SGHTA and CDR2 is FQGTGA in the germline V gene. There are 13 residues in the CDR3. The CDR3 sequence: CASSSGQGYGYTF. The CDR3 DNA is TGTGCCAGCAGTAGTGGACAGGGGTATGGCTACACCTTC. The complete variable domain, with remaining parts taken from reference TRBV7-3 and TRBJ1-2, reads GAGVSQTPSNKVTEKGKYVELRCDPISGHTALYWYRQSLGQGPEFLIYFQGTGAADDSGLPNDRFFAVRPEGSVSTLKIQRTERGDSAVYLCASSSGQGYGYTFGSGTRLTVV.

V and J are TRBV15 and TRBJ2-3; D might be TRBD2 (5 bases). Germline CDR1 LNHNV, CDR2 YYDKDF (reference sequence). V lost 0 bases and J lost 4, with 11 bases in between. The CDR3 sequence is 15 residues long. The CDR3 loop reads CATSRDRGSADTQYF. CDR3 bases: TGTGCCACCAGCAGAGATCGAGGGTCCGCAGATACGCAGTATTTT.

The chain has TRBV14 and TRBJ2-2; TRBD1 is a possible D gene (6 bases). This CDR3 has 17 residues. V lost 0 bases and J lost 1, with 12 bases in between. CDR1 is SGHDN and CDR2 is FVKESK in the germline V gene. CDR3 region: CASSQDKETGNTGELFF. The CDR3, as DNA: TGTGCCAGCAGCCAAGATAAGGAGACAGGGAACACCGGGGAGCTGTTTTTT.

The chain recombines TRBV29-1 with TRBJ2-2; D possibly corresponds to TRBD1 (6 bases). Trimming took off 5 bases at V and 4 bases at J, with 20 bases between the two ends. The CDR3 is 16 amino acids. Germline V gene data show CDR1 as SQVTM and CDR2 as ANQGSEA. CDR3 sequence (DNA): TGCAGCGTTCCTAAACAGGGCGGTGTGGGCACCGGGGAGCTGTTTTTT. Amino acids: CSVPKQGGVGTGELFF.

The rearrangement joins TRBV6-5 to TRBJ1-2; no firm D call. The CDR3 consists of 14 residues. Germline lookup yields CDR1 MNHEY and CDR2 SVGAGI. Trimming shortened V by 0 bases and J by 4 bases, and 9 bases separated the two germline ends. DNA for the CDR3: TGTGCCAGCAGTTACTCGATGTCAGGCTATGGCTACACCTTC. Its translation: CASSYSMSGYGYTF.

The chain joins TRBV5-6 to TRBJ2-1, with TRBD1 identical over 7 bases. The CDR3 consists of 14 residues. With 2 bases clipped from V and 6 bases from J, the junction kept 5 bases outside the gene matches. Per germline, CDR1 SGHDT and CDR2 YYEEEE. The CDR3 DNA sequence: TGTGCCAGCAGCTTTGACAGGGTGAGCAATGAGCAGTTCTTC. Its translation: CASSFDRVSNEQFF.